This TCR beta chain stems from a study of blood T cell repertoires in COVID-19. Turning to the study itself: PBMCs, B-cell-depleted T cells, or T cells were the source of the cDNA or gDNA that made up the material.

This CDR3 has 11 residues. The germline V and J ends were trimmed by 1 base and 11 bases, with 6 bases remaining between them. The germline gives CDR1 LGHNT, CDR2 FRNRAP. As processed by the authors: It was from reference gene primer amplification that nucleated cell counts were estimated. The table came from immunoSEQ multiplex PCR; TCRdb's copy has only in-frame clones and leaves some out. The V and J calls and clone size are taken from that table; D and trimming were inferred from the DNA. This table has 110,000 to 150,000 clones, around nine tenths appearing once. The sequence was collected from a human donor in a cohort sampled during active COVID-19. The source material was peripheral blood. This sequence joins TRBV12-5 and TRBJ2-1, with TRBD1 as a possible D gene (6 bases). The CDR3 bases are TGTGCTAGTGGTTTGGGGGGGCAGCAGTTCTTC. Translation: CASGLGGQQFF. The variable domain in full, with the rest retrieved from reference TRBV12-5 and TRBJ2-1, is DARVTQTPRHKVTEMGQEVTMRCQPILGHNTVFWYRQTMMQGLELLAYFRNRAPLDDSGMPKDRFSAEMPDATLATLKIQPSEPRDSAVYFCASGLGGQQFFGPGTRLTVL.